Presented here are 18 T cell receptor beta chains from one specimen sequenced in a study of beta chain features in type 1 diabetes. The sequenced template was cDNA made from the entire isolated RNA. Repertoires were generated with immunoSEQ multiplex PCR, while TCRdb's copy carries only in-frame clones and drops some. The sample has approximately 340,000 clones, about 15% seen once. The specimen was naive CD4+ T cells from blood. These receptors all stem from a young woman in good health.

The chain carries TRBV27 and TRBJ2-3; TRBD1 agrees at 9 bases. CDR1 and CDR2 from the germline V gene are MNHEY and SMNVEV (reference sequence). This CDR3 is 17 amino acids long. Unmatched junction bases numbered 14, after V lost 7 bases and J lost 3 bases. The CDR3 region is CASTEFRDRVGTDTQYF. The DNA of the CDR3 is TGTGCCAGCACAGAATTCCGGGACAGGGTGGGGACAGATACGCAGTATTTT.

This clone has more than one count but fewer than ten. The chain recombines TRBV2 with TRBJ2-1, with 13 bases aligning to TRBD2. This CDR3 is built from 16 residues. The germline CDR1 and CDR2 sequences are SNHLY and FYNNEI. V lost 4 bases and J lost 10; bases outside the gene matches: 10. The CDR3, as DNA: TGTGCCAGCAGTGGCGGACTAGCGGGAGATAGGAGGGAGCAGTTCTTC. Its translation is CASSGGLAGDRREQFF.

This clone occurred a few times. This chain links TRBV20-1 with TRBJ2-5, with 10 bases aligning to TRBD1. Germline CDR1 is DFQATT and CDR2 is SNEGSKA (reference sequence). The CDR3 length is 11 residues. The V gene end was trimmed by 5 bases and the J gene end by 8 bases; junction bases not matched to a gene: 2. Here the CDR3 DNA reads TGCAGTGCTCGGGACAGGGGAACCCAGTACTTC. This gives the protein CSARDRGTQYF.

In this sample, this clone turned up a few times. The chain couples TRBV4-1 to TRBJ1-2; D not resolved. The germline gives CDR1 MGHRA, CDR2 YSYEKL. V was shortened by 4 bases and J by 2 bases, with 11 bases between the two germline ends. The CDR3 covers 14 residues. CDR3 residues: CASSRERGNYGYTF. In nucleotides, the CDR3 is TGCGCCAGCAGCCGCGAGAGAGGGAACTATGGCTACACCTTC.

V and J are TRBV5-1 and TRBJ2-1; TRBD2 matches at 7 bases. The CDR3 spans 14 residues. Germline CDR1 SGHRS, CDR2 YFSETQ. The V and J ends lost 4 bases and 7 bases, in that order; junction bases with no gene match: 8. CDR3 DNA: TGCGCCAGCAGCCCTGCACCGGGACTAAATGAGCAGTTCTTC. Residues: CASSPAPGLNEQFF.

This clone appeared a few times. The V and J genes are TRBV28 and TRBJ2-7; TRBD2 agrees at 7 bases. The trim removed 6 bases at V and 4 bases at J, leaving 15 bases unmatched. Germline V CDR1 and CDR2: MDHEN, SYDVKM. There are 16 residues in the CDR3. This CDR3 reads CASSSLPPGGRYEQYF. The DNA for the CDR3 is TGTGCCAGCAGCTCCCTGCCACCGGGGGGTCGATACGAGCAGTACTTC.

The sample holds a few counts of this clone. V is TRBV15 and J is TRBJ2-1; 9 bases line up with TRBD1. CDR1 is LNHNV, CDR2 YYDKDF, per germline (reference sequence). The J segment lost 7 bases and the V segment lost 1 base, leaving 8 bases of the junction unmatched. The CDR3 length is 16 residues. Here the CDR3 reads CATSRVGDRVRNEQFF. The CDR3 bases are TGTGCCACCAGCAGAGTGGGGGACAGGGTTCGGAATGAGCAGTTCTTC.

This clone was counted between two and nine times. The junction does not match germline at one end; this may be a read error. The chain carries TRBV11-3 and TRBJ2-1; TRBD2 matches 8 bases. Per germline, CDR1 SGHNT and CDR2 YENEEA. The CDR3 has 15 residues. The CDR3 region is CASSLAGSSYNEQFF. CDR3 bases: TGTGCCAGCAGTTTAGCGGGGAGCTCCTACAATGAGCAGTTCTTC.

The chain uses TRBV7-9 and TRBJ1-1, with TRBD1 as a possible D gene (6 bases). CDR1 SEHNR and CDR2 FQNEAQ come from the germline V gene (reference sequence). The V end was cut by 4 bases, the J end by 1 base, with 7 bases between. The CDR3 runs 13 residues. The chain's CDR3 is CASSWGQNTEAFF. For the CDR3, the DNA is TGTGCCAGCAGCTGGGGACAGAACACTGAAGCTTTCTTT. Supplemented by reference TRBV7-9 and TRBJ1-1, the full variable domain reads DTGVSQNPRHKITKRGQNVTFRCDPISEHNRLYWYRQTLGQGPEFLTYFQNEAQLEKSRLLSDRFSAERPKGSFSTLEIQRTEQGDSAMYLCASSWGQNTEAFFGQGTRLTVV.

This chain connects TRBV18 to TRBJ2-1; 14 bases line up with TRBD2. The CDR3 totals 16 residues. Germline V CDR1 and CDR2: KGHSH, LQKENI. Germline trimming cut 6 bases from V and 3 bases from J; bases unmatched to any gene: 4. In DNA form, the CDR3 reads TGTGCCAGCTCGGAAGGACTAGCGGGAGGCTACAATGAGCAGTTCTTC. This gives the protein CASSEGLAGGYNEQFF.

The CDR3 DNA sequence: TGTGCCAGCAGCTTTAGCACTGCTGCCTACAATGAGCAGTTCTTC. As protein: CASSFSTAAYNEQFF. V and J are TRBV5-4 and TRBJ2-1; D uncertain. Germline CDR1 and CDR2: SGHNT and YYREEE (reference sequence). With 2 bases removed from V and 2 bases from J, the gap between germline ends came to 11 bases. This CDR3 comprises 15 residues.

V usage is TRBV2 and J usage is TRBJ1-2; weak D call: TRBD1 (5 bases). V was shortened by 7 bases and J by 4 bases, with 13 bases between the two germline ends. CDR1 is SNHLY and CDR2 is FYNNEI in the germline V gene. The CDR3 consists of 13 residues. The CDR3 DNA is TGTGCCAGCACCCCGACGACAGCCTATGGCTACACCTTC. This translates into CASTPTTAYGYTF.

This clone was picked up a small number of times. CDR3 region: CASSSGLAGGRDNEQFF. DNA for the CDR3: TGTGCCAGCAGCTCGGGACTAGCGGGAGGCCGCGACAATGAGCAGTTCTTC. This chain uses TRBV7-3 with TRBJ2-1, with TRBD2 identical over 15 bases. The CDR3 length is 17 residues. Unmatched junction bases numbered 6, after V lost 4 bases and J lost 5 bases. CDR1 and CDR2 from the germline V gene are SGHTA and FQGTGA. The whole variable domain, filled in from reference TRBV7-3 and TRBJ2-1, reads GAGVSQTPSNKVTEKGKYVELRCDPISGHTALYWYRQSLGQGPEFLIYFQGTGAADDSGLPNDRFFAVRPEGSVSTLKIQRTERGDSAVYLCASSSGLAGGRDNEQFFGPGTRLTVL.

The V and J genes are TRBV7-3 and TRBJ2-1; TRBD2 aligns across 9 bases. The CDR3 totals 14 residues. The germline V gene encodes CDR1 SGHTA and CDR2 FQGTGA. With 7 bases clipped from V and 8 bases from J, the junction kept 9 bases outside the gene matches. The CDR3 spells CASTIAGVNDEQFF. CDR3 sequence (DNA): TGTGCCAGCACTATAGCGGGAGTTAACGATGAGCAGTTCTTC.

This clone was seen a few times. V and J are TRBV14 and TRBJ2-7; no firm D call. In germline, CDR1 is SGHDN, CDR2 FVKESK. This CDR3 comprises 14 residues. Deletions cut 6 bases from V and 5 bases from J, with 17 bases between. The CDR3 loop is CASSPIQFSNEQYF. In DNA, the CDR3 is TGTGCCAGCAGTCCCATTCAGTTTAGCAACGAGCAGTACTTC.

This rearrangement joins TRBV5-6 to TRBJ2-6, with D tentatively TRBD1 (6 bases). The CDR3 sequence is 15 residues long. Trimming left V 1 base short and J 6 bases short, with 11 bases between. Germline lookup yields CDR1 SGHDT and CDR2 YYEEEE. The CDR3 region has the DNA TGTGCCAGCAGCTTGCAGGGGTCGGTGGCCAACGTCCTGACTTTC. It specifies CASSLQGSVANVLTF.

V and J are TRBV28 and TRBJ2-1, with 9 bases fitting TRBD2. Germline values: CDR1 MDHEN, CDR2 SYDVKM. The CDR3 has 13 amino acids. The V and J ends lost 7 bases and 12 bases, in that order; junction bases with no gene match: 10. Here the CDR3 reads CASTTGGREVQFF. The CDR3 coding sequence is TGTGCCAGCACGACCGGCGGGAGGGAGGTGCAGTTCTTC.

This clone has a handful of counts. The chain has TRBV28 and TRBJ1-1, with 8 bases matching TRBD1. V dropped 2 bases and J dropped 9; count of bases not matched to a gene: 5. The CDR3 consists of 13 residues. CDR1 and CDR2 from the germline V gene are MDHEN and SYDVKM. CDR3 loop: CASSLPQGAQAFF. As DNA, the CDR3 is TGTGCCAGCAGTTTACCGCAGGGGGCTCAAGCTTTCTTT.